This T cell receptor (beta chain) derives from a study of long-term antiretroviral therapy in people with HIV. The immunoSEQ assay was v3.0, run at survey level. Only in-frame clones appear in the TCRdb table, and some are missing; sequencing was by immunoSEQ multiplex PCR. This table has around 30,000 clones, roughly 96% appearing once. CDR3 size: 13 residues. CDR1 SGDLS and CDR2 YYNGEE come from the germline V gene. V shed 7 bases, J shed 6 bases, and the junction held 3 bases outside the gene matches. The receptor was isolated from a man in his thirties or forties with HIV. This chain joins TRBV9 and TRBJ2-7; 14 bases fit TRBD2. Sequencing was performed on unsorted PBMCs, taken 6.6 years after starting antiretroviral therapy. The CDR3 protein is CASGTSGSSEQYF. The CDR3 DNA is TGTGCCAGCGGGACTAGCGGGAGTTCCGAGCAGTACTTC.